One and the same sample provided the 25 T cell receptor beta chains below, sequenced in a study of blood T cell repertoires in COVID-19. The assay was immunoSEQ multiplex PCR, and TCRdb's table has in-frame clones only and misses some. The sample contains under 450,000 clones, about 90% of which appear only once. Input material: PBMCs or T cells enriched from blood (not recorded which). The receptors come from a man aged 25-45 years who had recovered from COVID-19.

This clone has only one observation. The chain combines TRBV5-4 with TRBJ2-7; maybe TRBD1 (6 bases). The V gene's germline CDR1 is SGHNT and CDR2 YYREEE (reference sequence). Trimming took off 4 bases at V and 2 bases at J, with 7 bases between the two ends. CDR3 length equals 12 residues. CDR3 amino acids: CASSAGAYEQYF. DNA for the CDR3: TGTGCCAGCAGCGCAGGGGCCTACGAGCAGTACTTC.

The chain joins TRBV2 to TRBJ1-4; 7 bases align to TRBD1. The germline gives CDR1 SNHLY, CDR2 FYNNEI. Trimming removed 5 bases from V and 1 base from J; junction bases left unmatched: 4. There are 15 residues in the CDR3. DNA of the CDR3: TGTGCCAGCAGTTGGAACAGGGGAACTAATGAAAAACTGTTTTTT. It yields the protein CASSWNRGTNEKLFF.

The rearrangement uses TRBV19 and TRBJ1-5; TRBD1 matches at 7 bases. V lost 3 bases, J lost 3 bases, and 2 bases stayed unmatched. Germline V gene lookup returns CDR1 LNHDA and CDR2 SQIVND (reference sequence). The CDR3 length is 14 residues. The CDR3 sequence: CASSITGDNQPQHF. DNA for the CDR3: TGTGCCAGTAGTATCACAGGGGACAATCAGCCCCAGCATTTT. The full variable domain, with the rest looked up from reference TRBV19 and TRBJ1-5, is DGGITQSPKYLFRKEGQNVTLSCEQNLNHDAMYWYRQDPGQGLRLIYYSQIVNDFQKGDIAEGYSVSREKKESFPLTVTSAQKNPTAFYLCASSITGDNQPQHFGDGTRLSIL.

The chain is built from TRBV30 and TRBJ2-2; no reliable D call. This CDR3 is built from 13 residues. Germline V lookup: CDR1 GTSNPN, CDR2 SVGIG (reference sequence). V was clipped by 2 bases and J by 0 bases, with 4 bases between them. CDR3: CAWSFSNTGELFF. The CDR3 DNA follows: TGTGCCTGGAGTTTCTCGAACACCGGGGAGCTGTTTTTT.

V and J are TRBV4-1 and TRBJ1-3, with unresolved D. CDR3 length: 17 amino acids. V was cut by 1 base and J by 0 bases, with 13 bases left in between. Germline assignment: CDR1 MGHRA and CDR2 YSYEKL. The CDR3 bases are TGCGCCAGCAGCCAAGTGCAGGATGGGCGCTCTGGAAACACCATATATTTT. It encodes CASSQVQDGRSGNTIYF.

The rearrangement uses TRBV25-1 and TRBJ2-1, with D maybe TRBD1 (7 bases). This CDR3 is 14 amino acids long. Trimming pared 3 bases from V and 9 bases from J, leaving 15 bases between. Germline CDR1 and CDR2: MGHDK and SYGVNS. CDR3 in amino acids: CASSELTGTGEQFF. In nucleotides, the CDR3 is TGTGCCAGCAGTGAGTTGACAGGGACTGGTGAGCAGTTCTTC.

The V gene is TRBV4-2, the J gene TRBJ1-4; 7 bases map to TRBD1. The V and J ends lost 3 bases and 5 bases, in that order; junction bases with no gene match: 6. CDR1 is LGHNA, CDR2 YNFKEQ, per germline. The CDR3 sequence is 15 residues long. CDR3 protein: CASSHTGTVNEKLFF. The CDR3 bases are TGTGCCAGCAGCCACACCGGGACAGTCAATGAAAAACTGTTTTTT.

The chain couples TRBV6-5 to TRBJ2-1, with 8 positions matching TRBD2. Germline values: CDR1 MNHEY, CDR2 SVGAGI. J lost 5 bases, V lost 7 bases, and 4 bases had no gene match. This CDR3 has 13 residues. The CDR3 nucleotides are TGTGCCAGCAAACAAGCGGGGGACAATGAGCAGTTCTTC. Its translation is CASKQAGDNEQFF.

This chain joins TRBV5-1 and TRBJ1-1, with a tentative D call TRBD1 (6 bases). CDR1 is SGHRS and CDR2 is YFSETQ in the germline V gene. Trimming pared 0 bases from V and 5 bases from J, leaving 8 bases between. The CDR3 sequence is 13 residues long. CDR3 nucleotides: TGCGCCAGCAGCTTGGACAGGGAAACTGAAGCTTTCTTT. Amino acid sequence: CASSLDRETEAFF.

This chain connects TRBV12-3 or TRBV12-4 to TRBJ1-3; D unresolved. The CDR3 runs to 12 residues. V gave up 3 bases and J gave up 7 bases, with 7 bases separating them. The CDR3 nucleotides are TGTGCCAGCAGTTTTGCGGGGAACACCATATATTTT. This sequence encodes CASSFAGNTIYF.

The chain uses TRBV29-1 and TRBJ1-5; a possible D gene is TRBD1 (6 bases). Trimming removed 3 bases at V and 4 bases at J, with 16 bases between. CDR3 length equals 15 residues. Germline V gene data show CDR1 as SQVTM and CDR2 as ANQGSEA. The CDR3 loop reads CSVEVGGAGNQPQHF. Written as DNA, the CDR3 is TGCAGCGTTGAGGTAGGGGGGGCCGGGAATCAGCCCCAGCATTTT.

V and J are TRBV29-1 and TRBJ2-1, with 7 bases fitting TRBD1. The V gene's germline CDR1 is SQVTM and CDR2 ANQGSEA. With V trimmed by 4 bases and J by 3 bases, 3 bases remained unmatched. This CDR3 is 13 amino acids long. The CDR3 reads CSVVGTDYNEQFF. The CDR3 DNA reads TGCAGCGTTGTCGGGACAGACTACAATGAGCAGTTCTTC.

The chain links TRBV7-2 to TRBJ2-1; 7 nucleotides align to TRBD2. CDR3 size: 15 residues. V trimming: 4 bases; J trimming: 7 bases; junction bases outside the gene matches: 10. The V gene's germline CDR1 is SGHTA and CDR2 FQGNSA. The CDR3 DNA follows: TGTGCCAGCAGCTCCTATTCCTACGGGGGGAATGAGCAGTTCTTC. This sequence encodes CASSSYSYGGNEQFF. Full variable domain (remainder filled in from reference TRBV7-2 and TRBJ2-1): GAGVSQSPSNKVTEKGKDVELRCDPISGHTALYWYRQSLGQGLEFLIYFQGNSAPDKSGLPSDRFSAERTGGSVSTLTIQRTQQEDSAVYLCASSSYSYGGNEQFFGPGTRLTVL.

The chain joins TRBV18 to TRBJ1-1, with D perhaps TRBD1 (5 bases). The CDR3 consists of 12 residues. Germline lookup yields CDR1 KGHSH and CDR2 LQKENI. With 2 bases removed from V and 7 bases from J, the gap between germline ends came to 8 bases. The CDR3 DNA reads TGTGCCAGCTCACCAATGACAGATGAAGCTTTCTTT. Translating it yields CASSPMTDEAFF.

The chain carries TRBV4-1 and TRBJ1-5; no firm D call. The ends were cut back, 4 bases at V and 6 bases at J, with 16 bases in the middle. In germline, CDR1 is MGHRA, CDR2 YSYEKL. The CDR3 length is 15 residues. The CDR3 protein is CASSRTLADGQPQHF. In DNA, the CDR3 is TGCGCCAGCAGCCGAACGTTAGCGGACGGTCAGCCCCAGCATTTT.

The genes are TRBV10-3 and TRBJ1-5; D might be TRBD1 (5 bases). Germline V gives CDR1 ENHRY, CDR2 SYGVKD. The CDR3 is 14 amino acids. With 4 bases removed from V and 0 bases from J, the gap between germline ends came to 7 bases. The CDR3 is CAISVGGSNQPQHF. The CDR3 DNA follows: TGTGCCATCAGTGTGGGGGGTAGCAATCAGCCCCAGCATTTT.

J is TRBJ1-3 and V is TRBV7-8; D is unclear. With 1 base removed from V and 0 bases from J, the gap between germline ends came to 13 bases. CDR1 and CDR2 (germline): SGHVS, FQNEAQ. This CDR3 is built from 17 residues. CDR3 loop: CASSLGRSITSGNTIYF. DNA for the CDR3: TGTGCCAGCAGCTTAGGCAGATCGATCACCTCTGGAAACACCATATATTTT.

This chain uses TRBV5-1 with TRBJ1-1; the match to TRBD1 covers 7 bases. The CDR3 is 16 amino acids. Germline lookup yields CDR1 SGHRS and CDR2 YFSETQ. J gave up 4 bases and V 2 bases, and 11 bases lay outside the gene matches. CDR3 DNA sequence: TGCGCCAGCAGCTTCCCTTCCGCCGGGACAGCCACTGAAGCTTTCTTT. Residues: CASSFPSAGTATEAFF.

This rearrangement joins TRBV5-4 to TRBJ1-2; D is ambiguous. The V and J ends lost 2 bases and 1 base respectively, with 9 bases between them. In germline, CDR1 is SGHNT, CDR2 YYREEE (reference sequence). The CDR3 runs to 14 residues. CDR3 sequence (DNA): TGTGCCAGCAGCTTCGGAGGGAGTAACTATGGCTACACCTTC. It specifies CASSFGGSNYGYTF.

The chain employs TRBV7-2 and TRBJ2-2; 7 bases line up with TRBD1. Germline-derived CDR1 and CDR2 are SGHTA and FQGNSA. The CDR3 is made up of 15 amino acids. J gave up 6 bases and V 2 bases, and 6 bases lay outside the gene matches. The DNA of the CDR3 is TGTGCCAGCAGCTTAACAGGGGACGGTGCCGGGGAGCTGTTTTTT. Amino acids: CASSLTGDGAGELFF. The full variable domain, completed using reference TRBV7-2 and TRBJ2-2, is GAGVSQSPSNKVTEKGKDVELRCDPISGHTALYWYRQSLGQGLEFLIYFQGNSAPDKSGLPSDRFSAERTGGSVSTLTIQRTQQEDSAVYLCASSLTGDGAGELFFGEGSRLTVL.

The rearrangement links TRBV3-1 (or the pseudogene TRBV3-2) to TRBJ2-5, with D possibly matching TRBD2 (6 bases). This CDR3 is built from 13 residues. V gave up 3 bases and J gave up 9 bases, with 14 bases separating them. Germline V gives CDR1 LGHDT, CDR2 YNNKEL (reference sequence). CDR3: CASSQSTGGAQYF. CDR3 coding DNA: TGTGCCAGCAGCCAGAGCACAGGCGGGGCCCAGTACTTC.

This chain links TRBV5-5 with TRBJ1-2; no clear D gene. This CDR3 region has 15 residues. V lost 0 bases and J 8 bases, leaving 17 bases between the germline ends. The germline gives CDR1 SGHKS, CDR2 YYEKEE (reference sequence). CDR3 coding DNA: TGTGCCAGCAGCTTGGGAGGGATCGGACTGTGGGGCTACACCTTC. This gives the protein CASSLGGIGLWGYTF.

This clone was recorded only once. The chain couples TRBV29-1 to TRBJ2-7; possible D gene TRBD2, 5 bases. Per the germline V gene, CDR1 is SQVTM and CDR2 is ANQGSEA. The V end was cut by 7 bases, the J end by 3 bases, with 16 bases between. The CDR3 has 13 residues. Here the CDR3 DNA reads TGCAGCGCCGGTGTGGACGGAGGCTACGAGCAGTACTTC. Translation gives CSAGVDGGYEQYF.

The rearrangement uses TRBV19 and TRBJ2-2; no reliable D call. V dropped 2 bases and J dropped 6 bases, with 4 bases sitting between them. The CDR3 is 12 residues long. Germline V gene data show CDR1 as LNHDA and CDR2 as SQIVND (reference sequence). CDR3 region: CASSISAGELFF. The DNA for the CDR3 is TGTGCCAGTAGTATATCAGCCGGGGAGCTGTTTTTT.

V is TRBV3-1 (or the pseudogene TRBV3-2) and J is TRBJ2-3; 8 bases agree with TRBD2. Trimming removed 1 base from V and 1 base from J; junction bases left unmatched: 7. This CDR3 has 17 amino acids. Germline CDR1 reads LGHDT; CDR2 reads YNNKEL (reference sequence). The CDR3 DNA reads TGTGCCAGCAGCCAAGTGGGCTTAGCGGGACGCACAGATACGCAGTATTTT. It is translated as CASSQVGLAGRTDTQYF.